What follows describes a single T cell receptor (beta chain). This clone's antigen is unknown. No base qualities exist here, and no much larger clone lies one base off it. The data are from a study of CD8 T cells in Susac syndrome (dated by TCRdb to 2018 to 2020). Context from the whole study: Among the Susac syndrome patients who were sequenced, clinically active disease was present in six and clinical remission was observed in fewer than ten. At blood withdrawal, Susac syndrome patients were either therapy-naive, taking corticosteroids (in some cases with IVIg as well), or taking IVIg alone. Repertoire sequencing was used to test whether CD8+ T cell activation and differentiation in Susac syndrome was antigen driven. The study compared CD8+ T cell repertoire clonality among over ten healthy donors, about 14 Susac syndrome patients and approximately 16 multiple sclerosis patients.

The CDR3 starts with the cysteine, ends with the phenylalanine, and has 14 residues. CDR3 DNA is the only sequence kept; it has 42 bases, read in frame from the first base. The germline V gene (reference sequence) specifies DFQATT as CDR1 and SNEGSKA as CDR2. Peripheral blood CD8+ and CD4+ T cells from healthy donors, Susac syndrome patients and multiple sclerosis patients were profiled by high-throughput TCR beta sequencing. The Susac syndrome patients fulfilled recently defined diagnostic criteria for either definite or probable disease. Bulk CD8+ and CD4+ T cells were purified magnetically by negative isolation, whereas CD8+ TEMRA cells were enriched by FACS. Blood was drawn into EDTA tubes, processed within 24 hours, and PBMCs were isolated by density gradient centrifugation. PBMCs intended for TCR sequencing were frozen in liquid nitrogen and were later thawed in a 37 degrees C water bath. The sorted or isolated CD4+, CD8+ and CD8+ TEMRA cells reached a purity of at least 90%.

Findings and caveats that apply to the study as a whole: Susac syndrome CD8+ repertoires showed clonal expansion, highest in CD8+ TEMRA cells and greater in clinically active than remitting patients. Around 15 Susac-specific public clones were identified in the total CD8+ repertoire, and four to six Susac-specific public clones were identified in the CD8+ TEMRA repertoire. The number of individuals in the TCR sequencing and HLA analysis was acknowledged as relatively small.

RNA was extracted using the RNeasy kit, and roughly 0.45 to 1 microgram was reverse transcribed with random hexamers. The immunoSEQ multiplex PCR assay, covering 54 Vbeta and 13 Jbeta segments, was used to amplify TCR beta CDR3 regions. To correct PCR amplification bias, a synthetic template baseline was used for both primer optimization and computational correction. In the original analysis: Reads were annotated to V, D and J genes per IMGT and analyzed with immunoSEQ Analyzer, keeping only productive sequences. Clonality was computed as one minus Shannon entropy normalized by log2 of the number of productive unique sequences. Public and private clones were assessed among the 100 most prevalent clones of each patient and control. A clone was defined as Susac-specific if it was absent from the healthy and MS cohorts, from about a thousand published viral clones and from other ImmuneACCESS disease sequences. Through fastp at Q25 and MiXCR, TCRdb rebuilt clones from the public reads, retaining in-frame beta chains. Identical CDR3 proteins give one entry, which carries the most common genes and DNA. The V and J calls reflect TCRdb's pipeline rather than the authors' work. The sample table shows roughly 100,000 distinct CDR3 sequences, and around 94% are seen once. The ten top clones hold around 0.41% of the sample.

The sequence joins TRBV20-1 to TRBJ2-1; a weak D assignment points to TRBD2 (7 bases agree). The TCR was taken from a human donor with Susac syndrome. Sequencing was done on a sample of CD8+ T cells from PBMCs. CDR3 sequence: CSQNRGGKMGEQFF. The DNA sequence is given as TGCAGCCAGAATAGGGGGGGCAAGATGGGTGAGCAGTTCTTC.